This note documents a single T cell receptor (beta chain) sequence. The data stem from a study of patients and donors after allogeneic stem cell transplantation. There are 17 residues in the CDR3. The germline V gene encodes CDR1 KGHDR and CDR2 SFDVKD. With 3 bases clipped from V and 0 bases from J, the junction kept 6 bases outside the gene matches. TCRdb re-derived calls from the RT-PCR reads in MiXCR, one entry per CDR3 protein. The sample contains hundreds of thousands of distinct CDR3 sequences, about a sixth of which appear only once. Specimen: blood, either unsorted or a sorted T cell fraction (not recorded which). The TCR comes from a human donor who was either an allogeneic HSCT recipient or a stem cell or donor lymphocyte infusion donor (not recorded which). It is not recorded whose cells these are; they may come from a transplant donor. The chain couples TRBV24-1 to TRBJ2-2; TRBD1 agrees at 7 bases. Here the CDR3 DNA reads TGTGCCACCAGTGATCCATTCCAGGGGGCGAACACCGGGGAGCTGTTTTTT. Its protein product is CATSDPFQGANTGELFF.